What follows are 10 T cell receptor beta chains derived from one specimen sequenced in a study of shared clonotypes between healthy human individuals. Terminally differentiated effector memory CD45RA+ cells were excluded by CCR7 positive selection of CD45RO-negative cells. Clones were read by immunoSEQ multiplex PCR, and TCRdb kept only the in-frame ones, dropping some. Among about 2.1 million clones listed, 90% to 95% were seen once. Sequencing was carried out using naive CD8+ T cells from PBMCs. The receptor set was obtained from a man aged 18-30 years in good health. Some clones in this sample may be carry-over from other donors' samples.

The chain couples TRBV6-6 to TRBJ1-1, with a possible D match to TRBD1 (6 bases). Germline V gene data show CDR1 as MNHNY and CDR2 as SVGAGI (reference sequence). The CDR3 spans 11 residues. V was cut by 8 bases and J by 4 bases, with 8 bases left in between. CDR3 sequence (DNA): TGTGCCAGCTTAGGGGGCACTGAAGCTTTCTTT. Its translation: CASLGGTEAFF.

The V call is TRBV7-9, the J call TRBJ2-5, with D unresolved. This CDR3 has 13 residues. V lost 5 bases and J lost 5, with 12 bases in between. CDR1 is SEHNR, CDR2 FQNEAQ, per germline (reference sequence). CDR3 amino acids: CASSPTLAETQYF. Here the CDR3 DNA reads TGTGCCAGCAGCCCGACCCTGGCGGAGACCCAGTACTTC. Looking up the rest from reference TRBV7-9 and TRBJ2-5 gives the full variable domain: DTGVSQNPRHKITKRGQNVTFRCDPISEHNRLYWYRQTLGQGPEFLTYFQNEAQLEKSRLLSDRFSAERPKGSFSTLEIQRTEQGDSAMYLCASSPTLAETQYFGPGTRLLVL.

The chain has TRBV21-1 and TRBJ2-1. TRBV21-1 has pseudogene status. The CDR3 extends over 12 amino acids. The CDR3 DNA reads TGTGCCAGCAGCACCCAGGGGAGGGAGCAGTTCTTC. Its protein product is CASSTQGREQFF.

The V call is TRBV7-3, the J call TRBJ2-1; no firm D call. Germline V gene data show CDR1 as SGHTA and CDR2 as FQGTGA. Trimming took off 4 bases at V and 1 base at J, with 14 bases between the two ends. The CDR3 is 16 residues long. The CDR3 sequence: CASSSSPVGSYNEQFF. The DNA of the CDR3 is TGTGCCAGCAGCTCTTCCCCAGTGGGTTCCTACAATGAGCAGTTCTTC.

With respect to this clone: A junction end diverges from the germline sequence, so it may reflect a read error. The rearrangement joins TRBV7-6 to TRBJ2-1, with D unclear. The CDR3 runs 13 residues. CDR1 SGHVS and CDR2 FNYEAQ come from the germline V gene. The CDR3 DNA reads TGTGCCAGCAGCTTGGGCCCTTACAAGGAGCAGTTCTTC. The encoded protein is CASSLGPYKEQFF.

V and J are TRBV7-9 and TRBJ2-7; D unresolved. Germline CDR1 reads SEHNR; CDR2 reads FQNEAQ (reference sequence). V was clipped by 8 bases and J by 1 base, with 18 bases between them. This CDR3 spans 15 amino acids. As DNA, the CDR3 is TGTGCCAGCCTCACGACTGCGTACGGGTCCTACGAGCAGTACTTC. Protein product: CASLTTAYGSYEQYF.

CDR3 residues: CASSLPLKDRDPSYEQYF. The CDR3 DNA sequence: TGTGCCAGCAGTTTACCCCTTAAAGACAGGGACCCATCCTACGAGCAGTACTTC. The rearrangement uses TRBV28 and TRBJ2-7; 7 bases line up with TRBD1. Unmatched junction bases numbered 14, after V lost 2 bases and J lost 1 base. The CDR3 runs 18 residues. The germline CDR1 and CDR2 sequences are MDHEN and SYDVKM.

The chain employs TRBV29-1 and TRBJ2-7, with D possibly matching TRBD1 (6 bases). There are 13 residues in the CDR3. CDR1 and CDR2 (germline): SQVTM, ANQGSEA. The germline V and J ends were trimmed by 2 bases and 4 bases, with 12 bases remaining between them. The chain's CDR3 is CSVEYSGDYEQYF. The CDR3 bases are TGCAGCGTTGAATATTCAGGGGATTACGAGCAGTACTTC.

The DNA of the CDR3 is TGTGCCAGCAGCCAACTGATCGGGACTAACCTGGCAGATACGCAGTATTTT. Its protein product is CASSQLIGTNLADTQYF. V usage is TRBV14 and J usage is TRBJ2-3, with 7 bases identical to TRBD2. This CDR3 has 17 residues. Trimming cost V 2 bases and J 4 bases; bases outside gene matches: 12. Germline values: CDR1 SGHDN, CDR2 FVKESK.

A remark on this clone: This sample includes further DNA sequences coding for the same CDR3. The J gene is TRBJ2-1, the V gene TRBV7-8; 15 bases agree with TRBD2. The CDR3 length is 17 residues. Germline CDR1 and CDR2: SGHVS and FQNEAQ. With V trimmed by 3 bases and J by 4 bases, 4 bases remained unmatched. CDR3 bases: TGTGCCAGCAGCTTCGGACTAGCGGGAGGGCCTTACAATGAGCAGTTCTTC. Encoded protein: CASSFGLAGGPYNEQFF.